What follows are 11 T cell receptor beta chains derived from one specimen sequenced in a study of beta chain features in type 1 diabetes. Study findings and constraints: Within each of all four CD4+ subsets, Type 1 diabetes patients had TCRB CDR3s that were moderately but significantly shorter.

These receptors lack a known antigen. The investigators reverse transcribed all of the isolated RNA, so they sequenced expressed TCRB transcripts. Data came from immunoSEQ multiplex PCR; TCRdb stores just in-frame clones and leaves some out. The sample includes roughly 340,000 clones, roughly 12% of them seen just once. Sequencing was done on a sample of naive CD4+ T cells from blood. These receptor sequences come from a woman aged 18-29 years with type 1 diabetes.

The CDR3 coding sequence is TGTGCCAGCAGCCAAGAGACTAGCGGAAGCACAGATACGCAGTATTTT. Protein sequence: CASSQETSGSTDTQYF. The chain joins TRBV4-2 to TRBJ2-3; 9 bases align to TRBD2. CDR1 and CDR2 from the germline V gene are LGHNA and YNFKEQ. V was pared by 0 bases and J by 0 bases, with 1 base of the junction left unmatched. The CDR3 covers 16 residues.

With regard to this clone: A junction end diverges from the germline sequence, so it may reflect a read error. V gene TRBV14 combines with J gene TRBJ2-5, with TRBD2 matching 7 bases. Germline V gives CDR1 SGHDN, CDR2 FVKESK. This CDR3 has 13 residues. CDR3 region: CASSPRGLAGVNF. DNA of the CDR3: TGTGCCAGCAGCCCTAGGGGACTGGCGGGAGTTAACTTC. Full variable domain (remainder filled in from reference TRBV14 and TRBJ2-5): EAGVTQFPSHSVIEKGQTVTLRCDPISGHDNLYWYRRVMGKEIKFLLHFVKESKQDESGMPNNRFLAERTGGTYSTLKVQPAELEDSGVYFCASSPRGLAGVNFGPGTRLLVL.

This clone was counted only a few times. The CDR3 coding sequence is TGCGCCAGCAGCCAAGACGTGGGGCATACCAGAGAGACCCAGTACTTC. This codes for CASSQDVGHTRETQYF. The V call is TRBV4-3, the J call TRBJ2-5; D is possibly TRBD1 (5 bases). V was shortened by 0 bases and J by 4 bases, with 15 bases between the two germline ends. CDR1 is LGHNA, CDR2 YSLEER, per germline. The CDR3 extends over 16 amino acids.

This rearrangement joins TRBV2 to TRBJ1-1, with D tentatively TRBD1 (6 bases). The CDR3 totals 14 residues. Germline V gene lookup returns CDR1 SNHLY and CDR2 FYNNEI. The germline V and J ends were trimmed by 5 bases and 3 bases, with 13 bases remaining between them. The CDR3 bases are TGTGCCAGCAGTCTGACAGGTGTGGACACTGAAGCTTTCTTT. Protein product: CASSLTGVDTEAFF.

This clone was recorded once. The chain joins TRBV18 to TRBJ1-1; TRBD1 aligns across 7 bases. The trim removed 3 bases at V and 10 bases at J, leaving 11 bases unmatched. The CDR3 covers 14 residues. Germline lookup yields CDR1 KGHSH and CDR2 LQKENI. CDR3 protein: CASSPAYDRVRAFF. CDR3 DNA: TGTGCCAGCTCACCCGCCTACGACAGGGTCCGAGCTTTCTTT.

V gene TRBV28 combines with J gene TRBJ2-7; no clear D. The CDR3 contains 12 residues. Germline V gene sequence: CDR1 MDHEN, CDR2 SYDVKM. Trimming removed 5 bases from V and 7 bases from J, with 12 bases in between. CDR3 sequence: CASSKFTWEQYF. CDR3 bases: TGTGCCAGCAGTAAGTTCACTTGGGAGCAGTACTTC.

The chain couples TRBV7-9 to TRBJ2-5, with 10 bases lining up with TRBD2. The trim removed 3 bases at V and 5 bases at J, leaving 3 bases unmatched. CDR3 length equals 14 residues. Looked up from germline, CDR1 is SEHNR and CDR2 is FQNEAQ (reference sequence). The CDR3: CASSLGLARETQYF. The CDR3 DNA follows: TGTGCCAGCAGCTTGGGACTAGCGCGGGAGACCCAGTACTTC.

This clone turned up a few times. The rearrangement uses TRBV7-3 and TRBJ2-5; 9 positions match TRBD2. There are 18 residues in the CDR3. The germline gives CDR1 SGHTA, CDR2 FQGTGA. V shed 1 base, J shed 0 bases, and the junction held 9 bases outside the gene matches. The CDR3 reads CASSLIGLAGWDQETQYF. The CDR3, as DNA: TGTGCCAGCAGCTTAATTGGCCTAGCGGGATGGGACCAAGAGACCCAGTACTTC.

This sequence joins TRBV4-2 and TRBJ2-7; maybe TRBD2 (6 bases). The length of the CDR3 is 14 residues. Germline CDR1 and CDR2: LGHNA and YNFKEQ. Trimming took off 0 bases at V and 2 bases at J, with 8 bases between the two ends. CDR3 nucleotide sequence: TGTGCCAGCAGCCAAGAGCGGGGTACCTACGAGCAGTACTTC. As protein: CASSQERGTYEQYF.

This clone turned up a few times. The CDR3 DNA reads TGTGCCAGCAGTTACCAAGGCAGGGGTGACTATGGCTACACCTTC. Its protein product is CASSYQGRGDYGYTF. The chain joins TRBV28 to TRBJ1-2, with D perhaps TRBD1 (6 bases). With 4 bases removed from V and 3 bases from J, the gap between germline ends came to 15 bases. CDR3 length: 15 amino acids. From germline, CDR1 is MDHEN and CDR2 SYDVKM.

This clone was observed a few times. The rearrangement links TRBV27 to TRBJ2-7; a weak D match, TRBD1 (5 bases). Germline assignment: CDR1 MNHEY and CDR2 SMNVEV (reference sequence). The length of the CDR3 is 13 residues. The ends were cut back, 3 bases at V and 5 bases at J, with 11 bases in the middle. The CDR3 bases are TGTGCCAGCAGTTTTCGGACCAGGGACGAGCAGTACTTC. This encodes CASSFRTRDEQYF.